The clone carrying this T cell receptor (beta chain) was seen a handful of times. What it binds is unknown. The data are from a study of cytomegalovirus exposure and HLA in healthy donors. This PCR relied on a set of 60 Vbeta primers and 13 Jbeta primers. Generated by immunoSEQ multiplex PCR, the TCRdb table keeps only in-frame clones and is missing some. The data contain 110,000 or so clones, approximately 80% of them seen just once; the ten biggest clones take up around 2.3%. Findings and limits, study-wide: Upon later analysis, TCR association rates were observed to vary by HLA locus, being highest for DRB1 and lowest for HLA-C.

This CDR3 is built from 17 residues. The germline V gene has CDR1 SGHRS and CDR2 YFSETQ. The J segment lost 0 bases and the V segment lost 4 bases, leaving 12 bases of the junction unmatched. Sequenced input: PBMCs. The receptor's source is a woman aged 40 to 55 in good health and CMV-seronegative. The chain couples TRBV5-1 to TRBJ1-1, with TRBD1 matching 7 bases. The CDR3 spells CASSRTGGGGLNTEAFF. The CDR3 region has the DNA TGCGCCAGCAGCCGGACTGGTGGAGGGGGCCTGAACACTGAAGCTTTCTTT.